What follows are 7 T cell receptor beta chains derived from one specimen sequenced in a study of stem cell transplantation in POMP-related autoinflammatory disease. The table came from immunoSEQ multiplex PCR; TCRdb's copy has only in-frame clones and leaves some out. The table records about 32,000 clones, about 91% of them present only once. Here the sequenced sample was CD4+ T cells from PBMCs, taken before stem cell transplantation. All receptors derive from a human donor with POMP-related autoinflammation and immune dysregulation (PRAID).

The V gene is TRBV5-6, the J gene TRBJ1-6; D remains unclear. The CDR3 is made up of 17 amino acids. Germline values: CDR1 SGHDT, CDR2 YYEEEE. Trimming removed 0 bases at V and 4 bases at J, with 14 bases between. In nucleotides, the CDR3 is TGTGCCAGCAGCTTGGGGACTTCCTGGGGTTATAATTCACCCCTCCACTTT. Its translation: CASSLGTSWGYNSPLHF.

This clone was picked up one time. The chain carries TRBV2 and TRBJ1-1, with 12 nucleotides matching TRBD1. Germline assignment: CDR1 SNHLY and CDR2 FYNNEI. The CDR3 covers 15 residues. V gave up 4 bases and J gave up 5 bases; unmatched junction bases: 5. CDR3 sequence reads: CASSGWDRGRTEAFF. In nucleotides, the CDR3 is TGTGCCAGCAGTGGGTGGGACAGGGGGCGGACTGAAGCTTTCTTT.

This chain connects TRBV14 to TRBJ2-3, with TRBD2 identical over 12 bases. This CDR3 has 17 amino acids. The ends lost 0 bases at V and 5 bases at J; junction bases unmatched: 6. Per germline, CDR1 SGHDN and CDR2 FVKESK. The chain's CDR3 is CASSQDLAGGPGDTQYF. Written as DNA, the CDR3 is TGTGCCAGCAGCCAAGATCTAGCGGGGGGGCCCGGAGATACGCAGTATTTT.

This chain uses TRBV7-2 with TRBJ2-5, with a weak D call TRBD2 (6 bases). Trimming took 5 bases from V and 1 from J, leaving 8 bases between them. The CDR3 length is 13 residues. The germline CDR1 and CDR2 sequences are SGHTA and FQGNSA. As DNA, the CDR3 is TGTGCCAGCAGCCCGGGAGTCCAAGAGACCCAGTACTTC. It translates to CASSPGVQETQYF. Looking up the rest from reference TRBV7-2 and TRBJ2-5 gives the full variable domain: GAGVSQSPSNKVTEKGKDVELRCDPISGHTALYWYRQSLGQGLEFLIYFQGNSAPDKSGLPSDRFSAERTGGSVSTLTIQRTQQEDSAVYLCASSPGVQETQYFGPGTRLLVL.

V gene TRBV10-3 combines with J gene TRBJ1-5, with a possible D match to TRBD1 (6 bases). CDR1 is ENHRY and CDR2 is SYGVKD in the germline V gene. This CDR3 spans 13 amino acids. V shed 6 bases and J shed 7 bases, with 13 bases lying between them. The CDR3 bases are TGTGCCATCAGCGCCACAGGGAAACAGCCCCAGCATTTT. Amino acid sequence: CAISATGKQPQHF.

This sequence joins TRBV5-1 and TRBJ2-7; 8 bases map to TRBD1. The CDR3 consists of 16 residues. With 0 bases clipped from V and 2 bases from J, the junction kept 7 bases outside the gene matches. Germline V gives CDR1 SGHRS, CDR2 YFSETQ. CDR3 in amino acids: CASSLARQGNTYEQYF. The CDR3 region has the DNA TGCGCCAGCAGCTTGGCCAGACAGGGGAATACCTACGAGCAGTACTTC.

The rearrangement joins TRBV11-3 to TRBJ1-3; D is ambiguous. Germline V CDR1 and CDR2: SGHNT, YENEEA. The CDR3 is 13 residues long. V was clipped by 4 bases and J by 4 bases, with 8 bases between them. CDR3 coding DNA: TGTGCCAGCAGCTCACATCAGGGAAACACCATATATTTT. Translated, it gives CASSSHQGNTIYF.